One and the same sample provided the 17 T cell receptor beta chains below, sequenced in a study of blood T cell repertoires in COVID-19. Produced via immunoSEQ multiplex PCR; TCRdb's table is partial and in-frame only. Of roughly 260,000 clones in the sample, around nine tenths were seen once. Sequenced: peripheral blood. The receptors here all came from a man aged 40-55 years who had recovered from COVID-19.

The chain couples TRBV6-5 to TRBJ1-6; 9 bases are a match to TRBD1. The CDR3 spans 15 residues. V shed 6 bases and J 7 bases; nucleotides not matched to a gene: 7. Germline CDR1 MNHEY, CDR2 SVGAGI. The CDR3 here is CASSRQGGGNSPLHF. CDR3 DNA sequence: TGTGCCAGCAGCCGACAGGGGGGGGGCAATTCACCCCTCCACTTT.

The chain carries TRBV7-9 and TRBJ2-1; 11 nucleotides line up with TRBD2. This CDR3 region has 18 residues. V lost 5 bases to trimming and J lost 0 bases; unmatched junction nucleotides: 9. Germline assignment: CDR1 SEHNR and CDR2 FQNEAQ (reference sequence). CDR3 DNA: TGTGCCAGCAGCCACCCTAGCGGGAGGTCGAGCTCCTACAATGAGCAGTTCTTC. As protein: CASSHPSGRSSSYNEQFF.

The chain has TRBV29-1 and TRBJ2-7, with a weak D call TRBD2 (6 bases). CDR1 is SQVTM, CDR2 ANQGSEA, per germline. Deletions cut 4 bases from V and 2 bases from J, with 15 bases between. This CDR3 comprises 14 residues. The DNA of the CDR3 is TGCAGCGTTGTTCATGGGACTCCACCCTACGAGCAGTACTTC. Residues: CSVVHGTPPYEQYF.

This clone has ten or more counts. The chain employs TRBV6-5 and TRBJ1-4, with D possibly being TRBD1 (5 bases). The germline gives CDR1 MNHEY, CDR2 SVGAGI. This CDR3 comprises 14 residues. Trimming took off 2 bases at V and 7 bases at J, with 11 bases between the two ends. The CDR3 spells CASSYRGVTEKLFF. CDR3 bases: TGTGCCAGCAGTTACCGGGGGGTTACTGAAAAACTGTTTTTT.

The chain is built from TRBV6-2 or TRBV6-3 and TRBJ2-1, with TRBD2 matching 14 bases. Trimming took 2 bases from V and 8 from J; bases not matched to a gene: 11. This CDR3 has 18 residues. Germline V CDR1 and CDR2: MNHEY, SVGEGT. CDR3 sequence reads: CASSYPIGLAGGWDEQFF. In nucleotides, the CDR3 is TGTGCCAGCAGTTACCCCATCGGACTAGCGGGAGGATGGGATGAGCAGTTCTTC.

V and J are TRBV7-2 and TRBJ2-3; 13 bases line up with TRBD2. Germline V lookup: CDR1 SGHTA, CDR2 FQGNSA. Trimming removed 4 bases from V and 7 bases from J; junction bases left unmatched: 8. The CDR3 length is 16 residues. Here the CDR3 DNA reads TGTGCCAGCAGCTCACGAGGACTAGCGGGAGAAAATACGCAGTATTTT. Translating it yields CASSSRGLAGENTQYF.

The chain carries TRBV11-3 and TRBJ2-2; 7 nucleotides align to TRBD2. With 5 bases clipped from V and 6 bases from J, the junction kept 6 bases outside the gene matches. The germline V gene has CDR1 SGHNT and CDR2 YENEEA. This CDR3 has 14 residues. The CDR3 DNA sequence: TGTGCCAGCAGCCTAGTCCGGGGGGCCGGGGAGCTGTTTTTT. Protein product: CASSLVRGAGELFF.

The V call is TRBV13, the J call TRBJ2-2; tentative D call: TRBD2 (6 bases). This CDR3 is 18 amino acids long. Germline V gene sequence: CDR1 PRHDT, CDR2 FYEKMQ (reference sequence). V lost 0 bases, J lost 6 bases, and 20 bases lay in between. The CDR3 DNA reads as TGTGCCAGCAGCTTAGGCCGAGAAGTACACCCGGGGGCCGGGGAGCTGTTTTTT. Translating it yields CASSLGREVHPGAGELFF.

Here the CDR3 reads CASSLVSGLSYNEQFF. The DNA of the CDR3 is TGTGCCAGCAGCTTAGTCAGCGGACTCTCCTACAATGAGCAGTTCTTC. The chain employs TRBV11-2 and TRBJ2-1, with D maybe TRBD2 (5 bases). V lost 1 base, J lost 0 bases, and 10 bases lay in between. This CDR3 has 16 residues. Germline loops: CDR1 SGHAT, CDR2 FQNNGV.

The rearrangement links TRBV7-9 to TRBJ2-5, with D unclear. V was cut by 8 bases and J by 7 bases, with 17 bases left in between. Germline V CDR1 and CDR2: SEHNR, FQNEAQ (reference sequence). CDR3 length: 13 amino acids. CDR3 DNA: TGTGCCAGCCAGCAGCCACGGGTTGGGACCCAGTACTTC. Protein: CASQQPRVGTQYF.

This chain connects TRBV12-3 or TRBV12-4 to TRBJ2-5; TRBD2 aligns across 7 bases. V was pared by 5 bases and J by 3 bases, with 3 bases of the junction left unmatched. The CDR3 is made up of 13 amino acids. The CDR3 spells CASSRGTKETQYF. The CDR3 region has the DNA TGTGCCAGCAGTCGGGGGACTAAAGAGACCCAGTACTTC.

This chain uses TRBV10-3 with TRBJ2-2, with 10 positions matching TRBD1. Germline values: CDR1 ENHRY, CDR2 SYGVKD. The CDR3 is made up of 15 amino acids. The V gene end was trimmed by 5 bases and the J gene end by 2 bases; junction bases not matched to a gene: 2. The CDR3 DNA sequence: TGTGCCATCAGTTGGACAGGGGGTAACACCGGGGAGCTGTTTTTT. Translated, it gives CAISWTGGNTGELFF.

This clone has only a few counts. This rearrangement joins TRBV20-1 to TRBJ1-1; 8 bases are shared with TRBD1. In germline, CDR1 is DFQATT, CDR2 SNEGSKA (reference sequence). After removal of 3 bases from V and 4 bases from J, the junction contained 10 bases not matched to a gene. There are 15 residues in the CDR3. This chain's CDR3 is CSASSPGGWFTEAFF. CDR3 DNA: TGCAGTGCTAGTTCCCCAGGGGGCTGGTTCACTGAAGCTTTCTTT.

The rearrangement uses TRBV5-6 and TRBJ2-7; a possible D gene is TRBD2 (6 bases). This CDR3 comprises 16 residues. Between the trimmed V and J ends, which lost 3 bases and 2 bases, there was a span of 18 bases. Germline V gene sequence: CDR1 SGHDT, CDR2 YYEEEE. The chain's CDR3 is CASSSRTGTDAYEQYF. The CDR3 bases are TGTGCCAGCAGCTCTAGGACTGGGACTGACGCCTACGAGCAGTACTTC.

CDR3 bases: TGTGCCAGCAGCCAATGGCGGGGGGGCACAGATACGCAGTATTTT. As protein: CASSQWRGGTDTQYF. The gene calls are TRBV14 and TRBJ2-3, with 8 positions matching TRBD2. Germline values: CDR1 SGHDN, CDR2 FVKESK. The trim removed 2 bases at V and 1 base at J, leaving 2 bases unmatched. The CDR3 has 15 residues.

This chain uses TRBV5-4 with TRBJ1-2; no clear D. Germline lookup yields CDR1 SGHNT and CDR2 YYREEE (reference sequence). The V gene lost 4 bases and the J gene lost 2 bases, with 18 bases spanning the gap. The CDR3 loop spans 16 amino acids. The CDR3 DNA reads as TGTGCCAGCAGCGGCGGGGAGGCAGCTAAGAACTATGGCTACACCTTC. Amino acid sequence: CASSGGEAAKNYGYTF.

The gene calls are TRBV6-5 and TRBJ2-7; TRBD2 agrees at 11 bases. Germline CDR1 is MNHEY and CDR2 is SVGAGI. This CDR3 is built from 15 residues. Trimming at V came to 8 bases and at J to 6 bases, leaving 12 bases not matched to a gene. CDR3: CASWLAGGRPAEQYF. DNA of the CDR3: TGTGCCAGCTGGTTAGCGGGGGGGCGTCCGGCCGAGCAGTACTTC.